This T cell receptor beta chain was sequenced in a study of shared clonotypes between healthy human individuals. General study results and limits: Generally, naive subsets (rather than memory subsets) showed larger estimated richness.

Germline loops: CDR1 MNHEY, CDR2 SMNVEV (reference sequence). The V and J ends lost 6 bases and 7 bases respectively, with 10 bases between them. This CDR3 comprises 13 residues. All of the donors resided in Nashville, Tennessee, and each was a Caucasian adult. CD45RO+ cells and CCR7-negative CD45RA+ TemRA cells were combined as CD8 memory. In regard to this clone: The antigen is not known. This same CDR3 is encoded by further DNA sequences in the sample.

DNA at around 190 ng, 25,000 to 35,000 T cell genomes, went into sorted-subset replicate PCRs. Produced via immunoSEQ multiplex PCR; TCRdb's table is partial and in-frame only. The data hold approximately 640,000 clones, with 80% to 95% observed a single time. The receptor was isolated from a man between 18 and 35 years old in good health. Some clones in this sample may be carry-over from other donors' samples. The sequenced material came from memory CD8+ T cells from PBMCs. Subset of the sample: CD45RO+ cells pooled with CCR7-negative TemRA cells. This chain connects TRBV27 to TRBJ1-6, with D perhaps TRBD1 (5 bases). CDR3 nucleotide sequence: TGTGCCAGCAGCTTGGGGGGAAATTCACCCCTCCACTTT. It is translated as CASSLGGNSPLHF.